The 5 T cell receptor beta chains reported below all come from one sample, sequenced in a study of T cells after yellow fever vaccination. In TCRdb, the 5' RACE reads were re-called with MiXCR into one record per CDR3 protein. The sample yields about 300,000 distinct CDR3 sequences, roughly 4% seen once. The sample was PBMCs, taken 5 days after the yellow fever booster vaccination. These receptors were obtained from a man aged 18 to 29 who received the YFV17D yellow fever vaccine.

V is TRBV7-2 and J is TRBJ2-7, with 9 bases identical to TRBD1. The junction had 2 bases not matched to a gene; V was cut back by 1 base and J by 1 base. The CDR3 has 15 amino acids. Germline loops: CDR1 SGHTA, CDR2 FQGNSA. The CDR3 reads CASSLVGTGSYEQYF. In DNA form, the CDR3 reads TGTGCCAGCAGCTTAGTCGGGACAGGGTCCTACGAGCAGTACTTC.

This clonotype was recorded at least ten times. This chain's CDR3 is CASSLVPESYNEQFF. The CDR3 DNA is TGTGCCAGCAGCTTAGTGCCAGAGTCCTACAATGAGCAGTTCTTC. This chain joins TRBV7-6 and TRBJ2-1; D remains unclear. There are 15 residues in the CDR3. Germline loops: CDR1 SGHVS, CDR2 FNYEAQ. Between the trimmed V and J ends, which lost 1 base and 1 base, there was a span of 8 bases.

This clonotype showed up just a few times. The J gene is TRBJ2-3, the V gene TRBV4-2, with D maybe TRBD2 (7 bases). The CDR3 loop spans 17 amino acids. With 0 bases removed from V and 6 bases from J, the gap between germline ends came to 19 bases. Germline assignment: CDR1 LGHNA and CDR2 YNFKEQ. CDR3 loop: CASSQDPAGASGDTQYF. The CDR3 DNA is TGTGCCAGCAGCCAAGATCCGGCGGGGGCTTCGGGGGATACGCAGTATTTT.

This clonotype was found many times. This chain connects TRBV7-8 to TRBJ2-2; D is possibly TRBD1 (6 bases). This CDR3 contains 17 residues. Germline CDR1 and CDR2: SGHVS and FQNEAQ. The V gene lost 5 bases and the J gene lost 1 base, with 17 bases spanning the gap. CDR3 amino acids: CASSLPHSGVNTGELFF. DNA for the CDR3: TGTGCCAGCAGCCTCCCCCACTCAGGGGTGAACACCGGGGAGCTGTTTTTT.

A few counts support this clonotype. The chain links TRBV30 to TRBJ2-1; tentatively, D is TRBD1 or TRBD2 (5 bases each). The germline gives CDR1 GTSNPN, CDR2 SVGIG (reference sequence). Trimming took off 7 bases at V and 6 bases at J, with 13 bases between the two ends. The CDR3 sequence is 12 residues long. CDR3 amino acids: CAFRWGSNEQFF. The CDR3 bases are TGTGCCTTTCGTTGGGGGAGCAATGAGCAGTTCTTC.